Included here is one T cell receptor beta chain sequence, with context. This sample was taken from a study of esophageal squamous cell carcinoma under preoperative chemotherapy. Time point: after preoperative PTX-NDP chemotherapy. Each CDR3 protein is one row after TCRdb ran MiXCR on the PCR reads. In the table there are roughly 30,000 distinct CDR3 sequences, 40% to 65% of which are singletons. Looked up from germline, CDR1 is SGHTA and CDR2 is FQGTGA. Trimming stripped 5 bases from V and 12 bases from J, with 30 bases between. This CDR3 has 17 residues. The receptor comes from a human donor with esophageal squamous cell carcinoma. The donor label of this sample is uncertain. The chain joins TRBV7-3 to TRBJ2-3; D possibly corresponds to TRBD2 (6 bases). Sample acquisition took place from a patient given preoperative chemotherapy. Here the CDR3 DNA reads TGTGCCAGCAGCCGCAAACTGGGGCGGGGAGCCGAAGATATTCAGTATTTT. Encoded protein: CASSRKLGRGAEDIQYF.